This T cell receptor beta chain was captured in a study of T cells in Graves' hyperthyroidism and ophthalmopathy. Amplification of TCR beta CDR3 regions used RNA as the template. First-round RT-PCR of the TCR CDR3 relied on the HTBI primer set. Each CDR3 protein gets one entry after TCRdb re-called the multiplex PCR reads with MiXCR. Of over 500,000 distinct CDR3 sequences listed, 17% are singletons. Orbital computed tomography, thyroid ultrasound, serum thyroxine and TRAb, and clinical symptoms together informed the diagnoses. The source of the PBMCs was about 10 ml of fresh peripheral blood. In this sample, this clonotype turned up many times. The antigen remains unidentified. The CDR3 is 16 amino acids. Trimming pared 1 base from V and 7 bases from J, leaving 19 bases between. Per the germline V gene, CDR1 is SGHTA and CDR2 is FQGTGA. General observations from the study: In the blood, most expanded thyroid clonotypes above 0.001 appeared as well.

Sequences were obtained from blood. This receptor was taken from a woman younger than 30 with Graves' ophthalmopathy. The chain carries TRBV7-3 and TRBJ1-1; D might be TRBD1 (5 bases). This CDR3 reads CASSLSPRAPDSEAFF. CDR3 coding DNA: TGTGCCAGCAGCTTAAGCCCCAGAGCCCCCGACAGTGAAGCTTTCTTT.